This T cell receptor (beta chain) was sequenced in a study of T cell responses to AZD1222 COVID-19 vaccine. The CDR3 has 14 amino acids. V lost 10 bases and J 2 bases, leaving 15 bases between the germline ends. The germline CDR1 and CDR2 sequences are MNHEY and SVGAGI. Clones were sequenced by immunoSEQ multiplex PCR, and TCRdb holds only the in-frame ones, with some missing. This table holds just under 55,000 clones, around 89% found once. The material sequenced was peripheral blood, taken on day 0 of AZD1222 vaccination. V gene TRBV6-5 combines with J gene TRBJ1-5; weak D call: TRBD1 (5 bases). The source is an adult in good health. CDR3 sequence reads: CAIKMGVGNQPQHF. In DNA form, the CDR3 reads TGTGCCATAAAGATGGGGGTCGGCAATCAGCCCCAGCATTTT.